The 14 T cell receptor beta chains reported below all come from one sample, sequenced in a study of blood T cell repertoires in COVID-19. Repertoires were generated with immunoSEQ multiplex PCR, while TCRdb's copy carries only in-frame clones and drops some. Among 200,000 to 250,000 clones listed, over 75% were seen once. The source material was PBMCs or T cells enriched from blood (not recorded which). The receptors come from a man aged 35 to 55 who had recovered from COVID-19.

This rearrangement joins TRBV4-2 to TRBJ1-1, with 10 bases fitting TRBD1. The CDR3 runs to 17 residues. Unmatched junction bases numbered 9, after V lost 0 bases and J lost 5 bases. Germline assignment: CDR1 LGHNA and CDR2 YNFKEQ. In DNA, the CDR3 is TGTGCCAGCAGCCAAGAAAGCCGACAGGGGGCAAGGACTGAAGCTTTCTTT. Its protein is CASSQESRQGARTEAFF.

The V gene is TRBV29-1, the J gene TRBJ2-1; maybe TRBD1 (5 bases). Trimming shortened V by 1 base and J by 0 bases, and 13 bases separated the two germline ends. The CDR3 length is 16 residues. The germline gives CDR1 SQVTM, CDR2 ANQGSEA. CDR3 amino acids: CSVEGGESSSYNEQFF. For the CDR3, the DNA is TGCAGCGTTGAAGGGGGCGAGTCCAGCTCCTACAATGAGCAGTTCTTC.

V and J are TRBV30 and TRBJ2-2; tentatively, D is TRBD1 (5 bases). The CDR3 has 12 amino acids. V lost 0 bases to trimming and J lost 15 bases, with 14 bases between them. Germline CDR1 GTSNPN, CDR2 SVGIG (reference sequence). The CDR3 DNA sequence: TGTGCCTGGAGTGTTATTTCAGGGAAGGTGTTTTTT. Translation gives CAWSVISGKVFF.

This chain links TRBV19 with TRBJ1-1, with no clear D. The CDR3 is 14 residues long. CDR1 is LNHDA, CDR2 SQIVND, per germline (reference sequence). V dropped 4 bases and J dropped 5 bases, with 14 bases sitting between them. CDR3 amino acids: CASSTRTLGTEAFF. The CDR3, as DNA: TGTGCCAGTAGTACGAGGACTCTGGGGACTGAAGCTTTCTTT.

The rearrangement links TRBV25-1 to TRBJ1-2; TRBD1 might be the D (6 bases). Trimming pared 6 bases from V and 4 bases from J, leaving 12 bases between. CDR1 is MGHDK and CDR2 is SYGVNS in the germline V gene. This CDR3 spans 13 amino acids. The CDR3 DNA reads TGTGCCAGCAGACAGGGTGAGGCCTATGGCTACACCTTC. Encoded protein: CASRQGEAYGYTF.

The rearrangement joins TRBV6-5 to TRBJ2-3, with 10 bases matching TRBD2. V was clipped by 4 bases and J by 1 base; unmatched bases: 5. Germline CDR1 is MNHEY and CDR2 is SVGAGI. The CDR3 spans 16 residues. The CDR3 DNA reads TGTGCCAGCAGTTCTCGGCTAGCGGGGGGCACAGATACGCAGTATTTT. Its translation is CASSSRLAGGTDTQYF.

V and J are TRBV7-9 and TRBJ2-7; maybe TRBD2 (5 bases). Germline V CDR1 and CDR2: SEHNR, FQNEAQ (reference sequence). The CDR3 runs to 13 residues. The V and J ends lost 2 bases and 2 bases respectively, with 7 bases between them. In DNA form, the CDR3 reads TGTGCCAGCAGCTTAAGTAGCGCCTACGAGCAGTACTTC. This gives the protein CASSLSSAYEQYF.

This sequence joins TRBV30 and TRBJ1-2, with a tentative D call TRBD1 (6 bases). Trimming took 7 bases from V and 4 from J, leaving 16 bases between them. The CDR3 runs 13 residues. From germline, CDR1 is GTSNPN and CDR2 SVGIG (reference sequence). CDR3 sequence (DNA): TGTGCCTTACAGGGCGAGGGGACCTATGGCTACACCTTC. Translated: CALQGEGTYGYTF.

This chain connects TRBV5-4 to TRBJ2-1, with TRBD2 identical over 12 bases. This CDR3 is built from 15 residues. V was pared by 6 bases and J by 10 bases, with 11 bases of the junction left unmatched. Germline V gene lookup returns CDR1 SGHNT and CDR2 YYREEE (reference sequence). CDR3 protein: CASTLGTSGRTEQFF. Written as DNA, the CDR3 is TGTGCCAGCACCCTTGGAACTAGCGGGAGGACCGAGCAGTTCTTC.

This clone occurred once. The rearrangement uses TRBV19 and TRBJ1-2; 9 bases align to TRBD1. This CDR3 is built from 15 residues. Germline V gene lookup returns CDR1 LNHDA and CDR2 SQIVND (reference sequence). The ends lost 7 bases at V and 1 base at J; junction bases unmatched: 7. CDR3 in DNA: TGTGCCAGTAAAGTCGGACAGGGGCTTAACTATGGCTACACCTTC. This sequence encodes CASKVGQGLNYGYTF.

V gene TRBV5-1 combines with J gene TRBJ2-7, with D perhaps matching TRBD1 (5 bases). CDR3 length: 18 amino acids. The germline V gene has CDR1 SGHRS and CDR2 YFSETQ. The ends were cut back, 2 bases at V and 3 bases at J, with 24 bases in the middle. Here the CDR3 reads CASSFSTPAGIVFYEQYF. The CDR3 DNA follows: TGCGCCAGCAGCTTCTCGACCCCGGCAGGGATAGTTTTCTACGAGCAGTACTTC.

CDR3 residues: CASSQGASMNTEAFF. As DNA, the CDR3 is TGCGCCAGCAGCCAAGGTGCAAGCATGAACACTGAAGCTTTCTTT. V is TRBV4-1 and J is TRBJ1-1; D ambiguous. Trimming took 1 base from V and 0 from J, leaving 9 bases between them. Germline loops: CDR1 MGHRA, CDR2 YSYEKL. The CDR3 length is 15 residues.

The chain uses TRBV30 and TRBJ2-6; D ambiguous. There are 14 residues in the CDR3. CDR1 is GTSNPN, CDR2 SVGIG, per germline (reference sequence). Trimming removed 5 bases at V and 2 bases at J, with 10 bases between. CDR3 in DNA: TGTGCCTGGGGACCTGGGCCTGGGGCCAACGTCCTGACTTTC. This translates into CAWGPGPGANVLTF.

This clone was seen a few times. The chain uses TRBV24-1 and TRBJ2-2; TRBD1 might be the D (5 bases). Trimming stripped 9 bases from V and 0 bases from J, with 7 bases between. Per germline, CDR1 KGHDR and CDR2 SFDVKD. The CDR3 spans 13 residues. CDR3: CATDSSNTGELFF. Here the CDR3 DNA reads TGTGCCACCGACAGCTCGAACACCGGGGAGCTGTTTTTT.